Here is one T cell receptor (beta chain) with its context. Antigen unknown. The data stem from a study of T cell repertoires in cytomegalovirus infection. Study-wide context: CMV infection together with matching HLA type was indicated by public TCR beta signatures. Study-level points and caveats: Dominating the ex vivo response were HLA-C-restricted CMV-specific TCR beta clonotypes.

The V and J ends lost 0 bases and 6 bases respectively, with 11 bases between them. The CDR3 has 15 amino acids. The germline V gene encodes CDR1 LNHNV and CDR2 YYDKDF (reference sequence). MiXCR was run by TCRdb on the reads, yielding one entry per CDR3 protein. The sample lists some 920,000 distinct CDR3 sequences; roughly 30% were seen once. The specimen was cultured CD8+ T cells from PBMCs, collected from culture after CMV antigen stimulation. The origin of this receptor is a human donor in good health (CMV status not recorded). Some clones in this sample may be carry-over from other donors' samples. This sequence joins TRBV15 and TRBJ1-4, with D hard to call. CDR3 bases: TGTGCCACCAGCAGAGATCGGTCACCCGATGAAAAACTGTTTTTT. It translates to CATSRDRSPDEKLFF.